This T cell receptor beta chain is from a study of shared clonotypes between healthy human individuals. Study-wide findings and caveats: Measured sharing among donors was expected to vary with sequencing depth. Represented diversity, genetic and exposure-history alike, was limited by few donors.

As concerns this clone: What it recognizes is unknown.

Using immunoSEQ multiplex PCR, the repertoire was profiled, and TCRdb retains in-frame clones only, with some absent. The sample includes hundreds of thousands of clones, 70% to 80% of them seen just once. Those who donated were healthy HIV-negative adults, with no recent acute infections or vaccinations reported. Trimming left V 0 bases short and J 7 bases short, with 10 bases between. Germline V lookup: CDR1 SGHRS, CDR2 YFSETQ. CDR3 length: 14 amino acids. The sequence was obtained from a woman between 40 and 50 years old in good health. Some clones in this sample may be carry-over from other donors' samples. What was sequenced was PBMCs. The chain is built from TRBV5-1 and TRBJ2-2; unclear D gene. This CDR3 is CASSLGGSGGELFF. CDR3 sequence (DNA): TGCGCCAGCAGCTTGGGGGGTTCTGGCGGGGAGCTGTTTTTT.